The source of this T cell receptor beta chain is a study of OX40 agonist ivuxolimab in advanced cancers. Study-wide background: Previous treatment with anti-PD-1, anti-PD-L1 or anti-CTLA-4 therapy was allowed; 40% had received some. Study outcomes and limitations: On average, CD8+ T cells had more expanded clones than CD4+. Expansion of clones was among the lowest in partial responders at 0.1-3.0 mg/kg.

The protocol was immunoSEQ multiplex PCR, while the TCRdb copy is restricted to in-frame clones and leaves out a portion. The sample carries roughly 45,000 clones, less than 85% recorded once. This clone was observed a few times. Its target is not known. The V end was cut by 4 bases, the J end by 0 bases, with 12 bases between. The germline V gene has CDR1 LGHNA and CDR2 YNFKEQ. CDR3 length equals 16 residues. The input for sequencing was CD4+ or CD8+ T cells sorted from blood, taken in a trial of the OX40 agonist ivuxolimab. This chain connects TRBV4-2 to TRBJ2-2; D not resolved. The origin of this receptor is an adult with an advanced solid tumor such as melanoma, head and neck, liver or kidney cancer. CDR3 bases: TGTGCCAGCAGCCCGCAAAGGAGCCCGAACACCGGGGAGCTGTTTTTT. It specifies CASSPQRSPNTGELFF.